This T cell receptor (beta chain) emerged from a study of human T cells and chemical hapten exposure. Overall study context: Patch tests put 0.01% DPC on the upper back, read at 6 days.

Time point given: pre-sensitization, week 0. The treatment denotes: therapeutic diphenylcyclopropenone sensitization with weekly scalp DPC. Each cDNA molecule in the library carried unique molecular identifiers. TCRdb called the RACE reads again in MiXCR, with one record for every CDR3 protein. The sample records around 110,000 distinct CDR3 sequences, about 12% being singletons. This clonotype was recorded a few times. Germline V gene lookup returns CDR1 DFQATT and CDR2 SNEGSKA (reference sequence). The CDR3 runs to 16 residues. V shed 0 bases and J 4 bases; nucleotides not matched to a gene: 11. The sequencing here drew on whole blood, taken in connection with sensitization to the hapten diphenylcyclopropenone (DPC). This TCR was sampled from a woman in her fifties or sixties with alopecia areata. Some clones in this sample may be carry-over from other donors' samples. The rearrangement links TRBV20-1 to TRBJ2-7; 8 nucleotides agree with TRBD2. The CDR3 nucleotides are TGCAGTGCTAGAGATCCGATCAGGACTAGCCCTTACGAGCAGTACTTC. It codes for CSARDPIRTSPYEQYF.